This section outlines one TCR beta chain sequence together with its context. Its antigen is unidentified. Repertoires were generated with immunoSEQ multiplex PCR, while TCRdb's copy carries only in-frame clones and drops some. The sample includes more than 300,000 clones, roughly 85% seen only once; the top ten take around 0.84%. This sample is drawn from a study of cytomegalovirus exposure and HLA in healthy donors. Study results and caveats: The study listed some 160 cytomegalovirus-associated TCR beta chains. TCR sequences were mostly rare, though some public TCRs occurred in many donors.

CDR3 length equals 16 residues. Per germline, CDR1 GTSNPN and CDR2 SVGIG (reference sequence). The J segment lost 5 bases and the V segment lost 3 bases, leaving 15 bases of the junction unmatched. V and J are TRBV30 and TRBJ2-5; 7 bases match TRBD1. The sample was PBMCs. The sequence was obtained from a woman under 30 in good health and CMV-seronegative. The CDR3 region has the DNA TGTGCCTGGAGCGAACCCCGGGACAGCATCGAGGAGACCCAGTACTTC. Translating gives CAWSEPRDSIEETQYF.